These 14 T cell receptor beta chains were all obtained from the same sample, sequenced in a study of cytomegalovirus exposure and HLA in healthy donors. Both 60 Vbeta primers and 13 Jbeta primers went into the PCR. This table comes from immunoSEQ multiplex PCR, and its TCRdb copy is limited to in-frame clones, with some not included. This sample has 120,000 or so clones, with 60% to 85% found just once. The sequencing sample was made of PBMCs. Source of these receptors: a woman aged 55-75 years in good health and CMV-seropositive.

The CDR3 here is CASSLTQGNYGYTF. The CDR3 bases are TGTGCCAGTAGTTTGACGCAGGGGAACTATGGCTACACCTTC. This chain uses TRBV19 with TRBJ1-2, with D tentatively TRBD1 (6 bases). CDR1 is LNHDA and CDR2 is SQIVND in the germline V gene (reference sequence). This CDR3 has 14 amino acids. The ends were cut back, 5 bases at V and 2 bases at J, with 12 bases in the middle.

The rearrangement uses TRBV28 and TRBJ2-7; D uncertain. The CDR3 loop spans 11 amino acids. V was clipped by 2 bases and J by 7 bases, with 6 bases between them. Germline CDR1 is MDHEN and CDR2 is SYDVKM. The CDR3 here is CASSLGPEQYF. The CDR3 nucleotides are TGTGCCAGCAGTTTAGGCCCAGAGCAGTACTTC.

This chain joins TRBV7-6 and TRBJ2-3, with 8 bases that match TRBD2. This CDR3 is 14 amino acids long. Germline V gives CDR1 SGHVS, CDR2 FNYEAQ. J was trimmed by 4 bases and V by 2 bases; bases with no gene match: 2. CDR3 nucleotides: TGTGCCAGCAGCTTATCCGGGGGGGCAGATACGCAGTATTTT. Residues: CASSLSGGADTQYF.

J is TRBJ1-3 and V is TRBV19; 8 nucleotides match TRBD1. This CDR3 region has 16 residues. In germline, CDR1 is LNHDA, CDR2 SQIVND (reference sequence). The V and J ends lost 7 bases and 4 bases, in that order; junction bases with no gene match: 12. The CDR3 is CASTTFGTGFGNTIYF. For the CDR3, the DNA is TGTGCCAGTACCACTTTTGGGACAGGCTTCGGAAACACCATATATTTT.

The chain carries TRBV5-6 and TRBJ1-1; D is possibly TRBD1 (5 bases). The CDR3 sequence is 14 residues long. Germline values: CDR1 SGHDT, CDR2 YYEEEE. Trimming stripped 4 bases from V and 5 bases from J, with 15 bases between. For the CDR3, the DNA is TGTGCCAGCAGCCTTGTTCGGGGGGGTACTGAAGCTTTCTTT. Translated, it gives CASSLVRGGTEAFF.

The V gene is TRBV4-1, the J gene TRBJ2-7; D is possibly TRBD2 (5 bases). Germline V gene lookup returns CDR1 MGHRA and CDR2 YSYEKL. Trimming removed 0 bases at V and 3 bases at J, with 18 bases between. This CDR3 is 17 amino acids long. The CDR3 spells CASSQDRTGVGYYEQYF. The CDR3 DNA reads as TGCGCCAGCAGCCAAGATCGCACCGGGGTGGGGTACTACGAGCAGTACTTC.

This clone was found a few times. CDR3 protein: CASDQGGSYEQYF. CDR3 nucleotide sequence: TGTGCCAGTGATCAGGGGGGCTCCTACGAGCAGTACTTC. The rearrangement links TRBV6-1 to TRBJ2-7; TRBD1 is a possible D gene (7 bases). Germline V gene lookup returns CDR1 MNHNS and CDR2 SASEGT. The CDR3 loop spans 13 amino acids. The V end lost 9 bases, the J end lost 0 bases, and 12 bases lay between the germline ends.

V usage is TRBV9 and J usage is TRBJ2-1; TRBD2 matches 11 bases. CDR1 and CDR2 from the germline V gene are SGDLS and YYNGEE. With 2 bases clipped from V and 4 bases from J, the junction kept 2 bases outside the gene matches. There are 15 residues in the CDR3. CDR3 in amino acids: CASSVTSGGYNEQFF. CDR3 bases: TGTGCCAGCAGCGTTACTAGCGGGGGATACAATGAGCAGTTCTTC.

This clone was picked up one time. As DNA, the CDR3 is TGTGCCAGCAGTGATGGTCAGGGGTACCAAGAGACCCAGTACTTC. It is translated as CASSDGQGYQETQYF. The rearrangement uses TRBV6-1 and TRBJ2-5; D possibly corresponds to TRBD1 (6 bases). Trimming left V 3 bases short and J 0 bases short, with 11 bases between. From germline, CDR1 is MNHNS and CDR2 SASEGT. The CDR3 has 15 residues.

The chain couples TRBV5-1 to TRBJ2-3, with 7 nucleotides matching TRBD1. The germline V gene encodes CDR1 SGHRS and CDR2 YFSETQ. This CDR3 is 16 amino acids long. With 0 bases clipped from V and 4 bases from J, the junction kept 8 bases outside the gene matches. CDR3 in DNA: TGCGCCAGCAGCTTGGACCCAATCACAGGGGCAGATACGCAGTATTTT. This gives the protein CASSLDPITGADTQYF. Drawing the rest from reference TRBV5-1 and TRBJ2-3, the complete variable domain is KAGVTQTPRYLIKTRGQQVTLSCSPISGHRSVSWYQQTPGQGLQFLFEYFSETQRNKGNFPGRFSGRQFSNSRSEMNVSTLELGDSALYLCASSLDPITGADTQYFGPGTRLTVL.

This chain links TRBV11-3 with TRBJ2-1; 9 nucleotides line up with TRBD2. Trimming at V came to 3 bases and at J to 12 bases, leaving 9 bases not matched to a gene. The CDR3 is 14 residues long. The germline V gene encodes CDR1 SGHNT and CDR2 YENEEA. The CDR3, as DNA: TGTGCCAGCAGCTTCCAGCGGGAGGAAGGGAGGCAGTTCTTC. This gives the protein CASSFQREEGRQFF. Combining the CDR3 with reference TRBV11-3 and TRBJ2-1 gives the whole variable domain EAGVVQSPRYKIIEKKQPVAFWCNPISGHNTLYWYLQNLGQGPELLIRYENEEAVDDSQLPKDRFSAERLKGVDSTLKIQPAELGDSAVYLCASSFQREEGRQFFGPGTRLTVL.

The chain links TRBV7-6 to TRBJ1-5, with D unresolved. V was trimmed by 1 base and J by 0 bases, leaving 7 bases between them. The CDR3 has 15 residues. The germline gives CDR1 SGHVS, CDR2 FNYEAQ. CDR3: CASSLGGFSNQPQHF. CDR3 DNA: TGTGCCAGCAGCTTAGGTGGCTTTAGCAATCAGCCCCAGCATTTT. The full variable domain, rest sourced from reference TRBV7-6 and TRBJ1-5, is GAGVSQSPRYKVTKRGQDVALRCDPISGHVSLYWYRQALGQGPEFLTYFNYEAQQDKSGLPNDRFSAERPEGSISTLTIQRTEQRDSAMYRCASSLGGFSNQPQHFGDGTRLSIL.

The chain links TRBV29-1 to TRBJ2-1; 8 bases map to TRBD2. Germline V CDR1 and CDR2: SQVTM, ANQGSEA. The J segment lost 4 bases and the V segment lost 1 base, leaving 3 bases of the junction unmatched. The CDR3 is 14 amino acids. This chain's CDR3 is CSVEGGTRYNEQFF. The CDR3 DNA is TGCAGCGTTGAAGGAGGGACTAGATACAATGAGCAGTTCTTC.

The chain joins TRBV9 to TRBJ1-2, with a weak D call TRBD1 (6 bases). CDR3 length: 14 residues. The V and J ends lost 5 bases and 6 bases respectively, with 17 bases between them. CDR1 SGDLS and CDR2 YYNGEE come from the germline V gene. DNA of the CDR3: TGTGCCAGCAGGAATCTGGGGGCATTGGATGGCTACACCTTC. Amino acids: CASRNLGALDGYTF. Together with reference TRBV9 and TRBJ1-2, the CDR3 gives the full variable domain: DSGVTQTPKHLITATGQRVTLRCSPRSGDLSVYWYQQSLDQGLQFLIQYYNGEERAKGNILERFSAQQFPDLHSELNLSSLELGDSALYFCASRNLGALDGYTFGSGTRLTVV.